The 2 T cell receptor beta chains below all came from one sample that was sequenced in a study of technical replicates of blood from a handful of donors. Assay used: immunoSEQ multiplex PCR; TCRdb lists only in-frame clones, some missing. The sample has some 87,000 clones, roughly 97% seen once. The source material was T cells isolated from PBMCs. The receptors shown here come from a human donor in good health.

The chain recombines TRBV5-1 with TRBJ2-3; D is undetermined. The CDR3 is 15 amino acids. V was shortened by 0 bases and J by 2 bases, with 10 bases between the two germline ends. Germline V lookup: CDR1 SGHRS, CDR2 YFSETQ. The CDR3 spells CASSLASSLTDTQYF. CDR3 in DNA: TGCGCCAGCAGCTTGGCCTCTAGTCTCACAGATACGCAGTATTTT.

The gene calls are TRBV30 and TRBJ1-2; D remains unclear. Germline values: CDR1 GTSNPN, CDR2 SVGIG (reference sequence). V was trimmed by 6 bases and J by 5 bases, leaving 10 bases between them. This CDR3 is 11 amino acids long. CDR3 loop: CACTDTYGYTF. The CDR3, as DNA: TGTGCCTGTACAGATACATATGGCTACACCTTC.